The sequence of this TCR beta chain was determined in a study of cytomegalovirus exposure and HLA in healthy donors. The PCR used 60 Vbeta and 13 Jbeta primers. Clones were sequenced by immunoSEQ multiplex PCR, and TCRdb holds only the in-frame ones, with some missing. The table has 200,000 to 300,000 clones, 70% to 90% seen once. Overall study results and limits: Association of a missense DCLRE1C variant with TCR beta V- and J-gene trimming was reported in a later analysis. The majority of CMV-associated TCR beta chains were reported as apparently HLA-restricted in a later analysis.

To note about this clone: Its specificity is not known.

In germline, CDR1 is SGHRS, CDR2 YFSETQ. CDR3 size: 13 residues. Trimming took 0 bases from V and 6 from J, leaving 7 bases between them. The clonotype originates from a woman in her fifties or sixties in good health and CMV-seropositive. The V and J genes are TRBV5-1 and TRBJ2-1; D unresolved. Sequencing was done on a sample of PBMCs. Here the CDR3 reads CASSLGLSNEQFF. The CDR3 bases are TGCGCCAGCAGCTTGGGACTTTCCAATGAGCAGTTCTTC.